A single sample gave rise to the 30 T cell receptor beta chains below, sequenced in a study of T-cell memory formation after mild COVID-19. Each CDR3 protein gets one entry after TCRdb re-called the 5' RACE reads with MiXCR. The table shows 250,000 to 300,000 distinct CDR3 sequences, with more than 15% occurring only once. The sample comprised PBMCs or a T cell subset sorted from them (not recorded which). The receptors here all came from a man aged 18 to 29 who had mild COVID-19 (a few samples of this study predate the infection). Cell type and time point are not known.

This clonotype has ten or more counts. The CDR3 spells CASSPRTGKLAKNIQYF. CDR3 in DNA: TGTGCCAGCAGCCCAAGGACAGGAAAACTAGCCAAAAACATTCAGTACTTC. The chain carries TRBV5-8 and TRBJ2-4; 7 bases match TRBD1. The length of the CDR3 is 17 residues. CDR1 is SGHTS, CDR2 YDEGEE, per germline. V dropped 4 bases and J dropped 0; count of bases not matched to a gene: 10.

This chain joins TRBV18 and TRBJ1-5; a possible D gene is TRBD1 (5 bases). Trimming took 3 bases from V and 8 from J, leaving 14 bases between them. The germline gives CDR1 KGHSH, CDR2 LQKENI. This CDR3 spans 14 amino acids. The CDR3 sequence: CASSPGRDGEPQHF. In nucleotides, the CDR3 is TGTGCCAGCTCACCGGGCAGGGATGGAGAGCCCCAGCATTTT.

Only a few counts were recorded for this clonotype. This CDR3 is CSVDPKVPYGYTF. CDR3 nucleotides: TGCAGCGTTGACCCCAAGGTCCCCTATGGCTACACCTTC. The chain combines TRBV29-1 with TRBJ1-2; D unclear. The germline gives CDR1 SQVTM, CDR2 ANQGSEA. V lost 3 bases to trimming and J lost 4 bases, with 12 bases between them. The length of the CDR3 is 13 residues. Looking up the rest from reference TRBV29-1 and TRBJ1-2 gives the full variable domain: SAVISQKPSRDICQRGTSLTIQCQVDSQVTMMFWYRQQPGQSLTLIATANQGSEATYESGFVIDKFPISRPNLTFSTLTVSNMSPEDSSIYLCSVDPKVPYGYTFGSGTRLTVV.

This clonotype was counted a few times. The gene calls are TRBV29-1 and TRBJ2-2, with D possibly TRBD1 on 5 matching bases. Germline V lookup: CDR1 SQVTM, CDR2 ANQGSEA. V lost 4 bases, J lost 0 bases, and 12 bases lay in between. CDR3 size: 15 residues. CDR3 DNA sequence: TGCAGCGTTGTTTGGGGCAGAACGAACACCGGGGAGCTGTTTTTT. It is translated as CSVVWGRTNTGELFF.

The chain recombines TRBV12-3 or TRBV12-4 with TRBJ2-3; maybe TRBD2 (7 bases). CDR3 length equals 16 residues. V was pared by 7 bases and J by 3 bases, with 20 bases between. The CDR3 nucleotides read TGTGCCAGCACCAGTTTCTCACGGGGGGCTACAGATACGCAGTATTTT. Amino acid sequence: CASTSFSRGATDTQYF.

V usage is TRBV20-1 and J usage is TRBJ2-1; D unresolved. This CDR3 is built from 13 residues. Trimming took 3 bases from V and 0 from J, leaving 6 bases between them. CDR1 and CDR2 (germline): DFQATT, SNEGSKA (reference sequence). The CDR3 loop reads CSARADSYNEQFF. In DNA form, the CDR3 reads TGCAGTGCTAGGGCGGACTCCTACAATGAGCAGTTCTTC.

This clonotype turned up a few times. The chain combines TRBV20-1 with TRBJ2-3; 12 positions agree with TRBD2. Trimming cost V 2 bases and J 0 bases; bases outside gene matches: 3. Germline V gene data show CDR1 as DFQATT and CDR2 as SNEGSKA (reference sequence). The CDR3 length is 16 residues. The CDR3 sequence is CSARRTSGISTDTQYF. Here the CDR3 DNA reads TGCAGTGCTAGAAGGACTAGCGGGATTAGCACAGATACGCAGTATTTT.

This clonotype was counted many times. In nucleotides, the CDR3 is TGTGCCACCAGCAGAGATCGCCGGACAGGGGCCGGCGGGGAGCTGTTTTTT. This gives the protein CATSRDRRTGAGGELFF. This rearrangement joins TRBV15 to TRBJ2-2; 9 bases line up with TRBD1. The CDR3 is 17 amino acids. V dropped 0 bases and J dropped 7; count of bases not matched to a gene: 9. From germline, CDR1 is LNHNV and CDR2 YYDKDF (reference sequence).

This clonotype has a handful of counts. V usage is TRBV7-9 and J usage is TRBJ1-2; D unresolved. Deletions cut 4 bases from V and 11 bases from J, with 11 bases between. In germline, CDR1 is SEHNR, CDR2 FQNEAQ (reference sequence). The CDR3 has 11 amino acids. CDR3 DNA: TGTGCCAGCAGCTCCTTTGGAAGGTACACCTTC. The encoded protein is CASSSFGRYTF.

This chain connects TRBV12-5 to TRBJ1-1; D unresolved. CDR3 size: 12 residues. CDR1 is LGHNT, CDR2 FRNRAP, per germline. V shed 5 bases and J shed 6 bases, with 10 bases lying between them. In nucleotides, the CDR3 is TGTGCTAGTGGTGTATCAGGAGCTGAAGCTTTCTTT. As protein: CASGVSGAEAFF.

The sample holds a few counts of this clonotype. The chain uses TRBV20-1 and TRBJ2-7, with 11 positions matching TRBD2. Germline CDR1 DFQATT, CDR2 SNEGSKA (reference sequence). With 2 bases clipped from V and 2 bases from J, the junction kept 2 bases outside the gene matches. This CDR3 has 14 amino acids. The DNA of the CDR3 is TGCAGTGCTAGACTAGCGGGGGGTCCCTACGAGCAGTACTTC. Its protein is CSARLAGGPYEQYF.

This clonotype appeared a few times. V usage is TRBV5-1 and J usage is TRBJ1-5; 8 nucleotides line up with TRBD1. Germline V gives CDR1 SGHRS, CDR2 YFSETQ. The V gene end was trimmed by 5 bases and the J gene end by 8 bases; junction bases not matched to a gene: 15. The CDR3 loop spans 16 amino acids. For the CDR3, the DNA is TGCGCCAGCAGTTTGCCCAGGGGGCCTGGTACGGAGCCCCAGCATTTT. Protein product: CASSLPRGPGTEPQHF.

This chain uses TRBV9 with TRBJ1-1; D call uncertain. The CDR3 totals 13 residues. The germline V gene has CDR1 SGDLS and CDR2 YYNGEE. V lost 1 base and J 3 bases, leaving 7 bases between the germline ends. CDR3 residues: CASSVSPHTEAFF. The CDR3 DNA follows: TGTGCCAGCAGCGTAAGCCCCCACACTGAAGCTTTCTTT.

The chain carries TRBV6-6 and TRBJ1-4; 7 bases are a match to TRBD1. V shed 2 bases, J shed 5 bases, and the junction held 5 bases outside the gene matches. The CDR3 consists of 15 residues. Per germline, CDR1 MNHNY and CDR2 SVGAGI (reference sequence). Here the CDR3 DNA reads TGTGCCAGCAGTTACGGACAGGCTCGGAATGAAAAACTGTTTTTT. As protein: CASSYGQARNEKLFF.

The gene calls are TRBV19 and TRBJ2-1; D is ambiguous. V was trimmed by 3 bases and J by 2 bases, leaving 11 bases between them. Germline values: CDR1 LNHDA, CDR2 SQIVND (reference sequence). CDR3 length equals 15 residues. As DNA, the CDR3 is TGTGCCAGTAGTATCTCACAGCAGGCCTACAATGAGCAGTTCTTC. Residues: CASSISQQAYNEQFF.

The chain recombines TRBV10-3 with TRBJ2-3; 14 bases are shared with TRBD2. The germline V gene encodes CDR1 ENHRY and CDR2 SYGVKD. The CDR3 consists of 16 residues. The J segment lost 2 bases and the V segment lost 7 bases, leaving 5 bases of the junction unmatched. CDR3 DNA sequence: TGTGCCATCAATACGGGACTAGCGGGGGACACAGATACGCAGTATTTT. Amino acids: CAINTGLAGDTDTQYF.

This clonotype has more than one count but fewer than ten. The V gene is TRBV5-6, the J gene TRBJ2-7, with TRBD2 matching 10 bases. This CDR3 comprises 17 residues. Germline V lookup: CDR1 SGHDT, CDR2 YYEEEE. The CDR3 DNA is TGTGCCAACAGCTCGGAACTAGCGGGGTTATCCCGGGACGAGCAGTACGTC. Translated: CANSSELAGLSRDEQYV.

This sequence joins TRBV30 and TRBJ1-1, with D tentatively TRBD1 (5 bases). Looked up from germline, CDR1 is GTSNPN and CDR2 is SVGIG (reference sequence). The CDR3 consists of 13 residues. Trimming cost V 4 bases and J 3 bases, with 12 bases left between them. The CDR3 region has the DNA TGTGCCTGGACCTTTGGGGGACACACTGAAGCTTTCTTT. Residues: CAWTFGGHTEAFF.

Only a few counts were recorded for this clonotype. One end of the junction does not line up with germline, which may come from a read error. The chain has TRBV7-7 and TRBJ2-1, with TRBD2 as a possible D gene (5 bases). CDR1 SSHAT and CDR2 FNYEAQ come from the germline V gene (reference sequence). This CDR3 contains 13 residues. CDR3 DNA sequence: TGTGCTAGCAGCTCCGAGGGTTTCGGTGAGCAGTTCTTC. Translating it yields CASSSEGFGEQFF.

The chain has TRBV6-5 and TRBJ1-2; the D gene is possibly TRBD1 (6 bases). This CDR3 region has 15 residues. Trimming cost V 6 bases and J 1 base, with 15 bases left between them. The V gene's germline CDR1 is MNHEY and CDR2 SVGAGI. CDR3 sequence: CASRDEGGNNYGYTF. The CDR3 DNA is TGTGCCAGCAGGGATGAAGGGGGAAATAACTATGGCTACACCTTC.

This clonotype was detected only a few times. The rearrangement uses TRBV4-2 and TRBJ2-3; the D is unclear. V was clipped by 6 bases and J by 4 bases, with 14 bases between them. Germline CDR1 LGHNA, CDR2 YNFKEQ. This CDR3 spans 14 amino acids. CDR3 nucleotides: TGTGCCAGCAGTCCGAGAAGAGGCCCAGATACGCAGTATTTT. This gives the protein CASSPRRGPDTQYF.

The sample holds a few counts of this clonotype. The CDR3 DNA sequence: TGTGCCAGCAGCCCAATTTTCGCTGAAGCTTTCTTT. Translated: CASSPIFAEAFF. This sequence joins TRBV7-8 and TRBJ1-1; no firm D call. Germline lookup yields CDR1 SGHVS and CDR2 FQNEAQ. CDR3 length equals 12 residues. Deletions cut 5 bases from V and 6 bases from J, with 10 bases between. The whole variable domain, remainder taken from reference TRBV7-8 and TRBJ1-1, is GAGVSQSPRYKVAKRGQDVALRCDPISGHVSLFWYQQALGQGPEFLTYFQNEAQLDKSGLPSDRFFAERPEGSVSTLKIQRTQQEDSAVYLCASSPIFAEAFFGQGTRLTVV.

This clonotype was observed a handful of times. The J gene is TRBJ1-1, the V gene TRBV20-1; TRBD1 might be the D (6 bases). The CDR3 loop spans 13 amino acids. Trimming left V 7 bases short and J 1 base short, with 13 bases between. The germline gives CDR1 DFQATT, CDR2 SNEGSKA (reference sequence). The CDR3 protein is CSVRATGNTEAFF. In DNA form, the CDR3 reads TGCAGTGTTAGGGCGACAGGGAACACTGAAGCTTTCTTT.

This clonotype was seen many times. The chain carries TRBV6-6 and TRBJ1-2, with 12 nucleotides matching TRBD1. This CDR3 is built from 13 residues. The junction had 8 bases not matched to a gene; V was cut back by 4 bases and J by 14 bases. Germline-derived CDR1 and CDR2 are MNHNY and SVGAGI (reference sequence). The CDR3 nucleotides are TGTGCCAGCAGTTCCTACCCGGGACAGGGGGCAACCTTC. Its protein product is CASSSYPGQGATF.

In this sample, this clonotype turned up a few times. The CDR3 protein is CSARVGGGNGNSPLHF. In DNA, the CDR3 is TGCAGTGCTAGAGTGGGGGGAGGAAACGGAAATTCACCCCTCCACTTT. The genes are TRBV20-1 and TRBJ1-6, with a weak D call TRBD1 (5 bases). Germline assignment: CDR1 DFQATT and CDR2 SNEGSKA (reference sequence). V lost 1 base and J 7 bases, leaving 17 bases between the germline ends. The length of the CDR3 is 16 residues.

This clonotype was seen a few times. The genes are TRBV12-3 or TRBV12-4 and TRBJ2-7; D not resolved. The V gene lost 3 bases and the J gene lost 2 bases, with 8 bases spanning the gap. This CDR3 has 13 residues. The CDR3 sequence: CASSLERTYEQYV. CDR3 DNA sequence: TGTGCCAGCAGTTTGGAACGCACCTACGAGCAGTACGTC.

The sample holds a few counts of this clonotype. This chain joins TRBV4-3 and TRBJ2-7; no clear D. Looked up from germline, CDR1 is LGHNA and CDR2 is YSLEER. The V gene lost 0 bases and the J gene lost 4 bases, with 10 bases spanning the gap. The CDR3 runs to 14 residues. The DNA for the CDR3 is TGCGCCAGCAGCCAAGATCTGGGTGTTTACGAGCAGTACTTC. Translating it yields CASSQDLGVYEQYF.

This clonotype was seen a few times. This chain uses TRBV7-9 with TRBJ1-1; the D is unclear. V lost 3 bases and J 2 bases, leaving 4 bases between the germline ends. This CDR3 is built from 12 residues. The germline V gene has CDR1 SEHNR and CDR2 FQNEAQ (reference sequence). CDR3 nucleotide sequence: TGTGCCAGCAGCTTCATAAACACTGAAGCTTTCTTT. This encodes CASSFINTEAFF.

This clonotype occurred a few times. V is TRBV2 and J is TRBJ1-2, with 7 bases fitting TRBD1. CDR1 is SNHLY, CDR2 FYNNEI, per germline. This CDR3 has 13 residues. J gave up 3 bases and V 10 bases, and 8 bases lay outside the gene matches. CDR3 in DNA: TGTGCCACCCGGATACAGGGGTACTATGGCTACACCTTC. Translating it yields CATRIQGYYGYTF.

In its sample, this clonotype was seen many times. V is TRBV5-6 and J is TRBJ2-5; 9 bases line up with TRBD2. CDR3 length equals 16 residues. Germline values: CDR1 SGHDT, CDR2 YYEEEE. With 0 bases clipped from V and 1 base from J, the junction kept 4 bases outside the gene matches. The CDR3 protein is CASSLASGIPQETQYF. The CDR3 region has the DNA TGTGCCAGCAGCTTGGCTAGCGGGATTCCCCAAGAGACCCAGTACTTC.